This T cell receptor beta chain originates from a study of shared clonotypes between healthy human individuals. Study-level points and caveats: Sample collection involved blood only; tissue repertoires are likely different. Some clonotypes were shared by all four sorted-subset donors, while others were not shared. The non-shared ones had lower generation probabilities than the shared ones.

CDR3 length equals 18 residues. The V end was cut by 2 bases, the J end by 1 base, with 20 bases between. Germline assignment: CDR1 SNHLY and CDR2 FYNNEI. Per the study methods: For the immunoSEQ data, sequences were junction-only without quality scores, so filtering differed. Repertoires were generated with immunoSEQ multiplex PCR, while TCRdb's copy carries only in-frame clones and drops some. That table supplies the V and J calls and clone size; D and trimming were determined from the DNA. The sample has around 2,000,000 clones; approximately 95% are singletons. About this clone: No antigen is known for it.

Terminally differentiated effector memory CD45RA+ cells were left out of the naive CD8 fraction, which was CD45RO-negative and positively selected for CCR7. Sequenced input: naive CD8+ T cells sorted from blood. This chain joins TRBV2 and TRBJ1-1; no reliable D call. This sequence was found in a man aged 18 to 30 in good health. CDR3 DNA: TGTGCCAGCAGTGAATACCCGGGCCACGGGGAAGGGAACACTGAAGCTTTCTTT. Translated: CASSEYPGHGEGNTEAFF.